The 10 T cell receptor beta chains reported below all come from one sample, sequenced in a study of vaccination effects on CD4 cells after COVID-19. Measured with immunoSEQ multiplex PCR; TCRdb has only the in-frame clones, and not every one. The data contain 35,000 to 55,000 clones, roughly four fifths of them singletons. No antigen has been identified for these receptors. In the ViraFEST assay, antigen-specific CD4+ clonotypes were identified by expansion after peptide-pool stimulation. Following culture for around 10 days, CD4+ T cells were isolated. According to PCR results, the person was infected with SARS-CoV-2 between March and December 2020. The sequenced sample was CD4+ T cells from PBMCs cultured with a peptide pool, obtained before COVID-19 vaccination. These receptors were obtained from a human donor who had a prior SARS-CoV-2 infection.

The chain carries TRBV4-3 and TRBJ2-6; D is undetermined. The CDR3 covers 16 residues. V lost 0 bases and J 3 bases, leaving 9 bases between the germline ends. Looked up from germline, CDR1 is LGHNA and CDR2 is YSLEER. CDR3 sequence reads: CASSQESWFGANVLTF. The CDR3 nucleotides are TGCGCCAGCAGCCAAGAATCCTGGTTTGGGGCCAACGTCCTGACTTTC.

V gene TRBV20-1 combines with J gene TRBJ2-1, with D possibly matching TRBD2 (6 bases). Germline V lookup: CDR1 DFQATT, CDR2 SNEGSKA (reference sequence). The germline V and J ends were trimmed by 3 bases and 5 bases, with 14 bases remaining between them. There are 14 residues in the CDR3. The CDR3 bases are TGCAGTGCTAGTCCAGGAGGGAATAACAATGAGCAGTTCTTC. This encodes CSASPGGNNNEQFF.

The chain carries TRBV3-1 (or the pseudogene TRBV3-2) and TRBJ1-3; D remains unclear. Per the germline V gene, CDR1 is LGHDT and CDR2 is YNNKEL (reference sequence). The CDR3 has 16 amino acids. V was pared by 2 bases and J by 0 bases, with 11 bases between. CDR3 nucleotide sequence: TGTGCCAGCAGCCAATGGTCGGACCCCTCTGGAAACACCATATATTTT. The encoded protein is CASSQWSDPSGNTIYF.

This clone was detected only a few times. The genes are TRBV29-1 and TRBJ1-1, with 12 nucleotides matching TRBD1. The CDR3 sequence is 14 residues long. The V gene's germline CDR1 is SQVTM and CDR2 ANQGSEA. V dropped 6 bases and J dropped 4; count of bases not matched to a gene: 6. The CDR3 DNA sequence: TGCAGCGTCCTCGGGGGACAGGGGGCCACTGAAGCTTTCTTT. Protein product: CSVLGGQGATEAFF.

This clone was seen more than once but under ten times. The V and J genes are TRBV7-2 and TRBJ1-5, with D possibly being TRBD1 (5 bases). Trimming stripped 3 bases from V and 2 bases from J, with 11 bases between. The CDR3 extends over 15 amino acids. Germline assignment: CDR1 SGHTA and CDR2 FQGNSA. The CDR3 is CASSFQGRGNQPQHF. As DNA, the CDR3 is TGTGCCAGCAGCTTTCAGGGCCGCGGCAATCAGCCCCAGCATTTT.

This clone was seen a few times. The V call is TRBV7-2, the J call TRBJ2-1, with 9 bases that match TRBD2. Per germline, CDR1 SGHTA and CDR2 FQGNSA. With V trimmed by 5 bases and J by 6 bases, 8 bases remained unmatched. The CDR3 is made up of 15 amino acids. DNA of the CDR3: TGTGCCAGCAGCGCCGGGACTAGCCGTCTCAATGAGCAGTTCTTC. Residues: CASSAGTSRLNEQFF.

The chain is built from TRBV6-5 and TRBJ1-4, with D tentatively TRBD1 (6 bases). V lost 5 bases and J 6 bases, leaving 16 bases between the germline ends. The CDR3 has 15 residues. The germline gives CDR1 MNHEY, CDR2 SVGAGI. CDR3 amino acids: CASSRTRDIDEKLFF. In DNA form, the CDR3 reads TGTGCCAGCAGTCGGACCCGGGACATCGATGAAAAACTGTTTTTT.

This sequence joins TRBV7-2 and TRBJ2-7; the D is unclear. CDR3 length: 13 residues. Germline V lookup: CDR1 SGHTA, CDR2 FQGNSA. V was clipped by 0 bases and J by 3 bases, with 6 bases between them. CDR3 loop: CASSLAVYYEQYF. The CDR3 coding sequence is TGTGCCAGCAGCTTAGCTGTCTACTACGAGCAGTACTTC. Supplemented by reference TRBV7-2 and TRBJ2-7, the full variable domain reads GAGVSQSPSNKVTEKGKDVELRCDPISGHTALYWYRQSLGQGLEFLIYFQGNSAPDKSGLPSDRFSAERTGGSVSTLTIQRTQQEDSAVYLCASSLAVYYEQYFGPGTRLTVT.

This chain uses TRBV27 with TRBJ2-7, with D unresolved. In germline, CDR1 is MNHEY, CDR2 SMNVEV (reference sequence). The V and J ends lost 2 bases and 3 bases respectively, with 14 bases between them. The CDR3 length is 15 residues. CDR3 DNA: TGTGCCAGCAGTTTACGGCTTCCAAAGATCTACGAGCAGTACTTC. Its translation is CASSLRLPKIYEQYF.

This clone was counted once. The chain joins TRBV15 to TRBJ2-1; D is possibly TRBD2 (6 bases). The CDR3 sequence is 19 residues long. V lost 0 bases to trimming and J lost 7 bases, with 25 bases between them. Germline V lookup: CDR1 LNHNV, CDR2 YYDKDF (reference sequence). The CDR3 here is CATSRDKSRLADMRNEQFF. The CDR3 DNA reads TGTGCCACCAGCAGAGATAAAAGCCGGTTAGCGGATATGAGGAATGAGCAGTTCTTC.